This T cell receptor beta chain derives from a study of T cells in Graves' hyperthyroidism and ophthalmopathy (dated by TCRdb to between 2018 and 2020). Regarding the research as a whole: Peripheral blood was collected at initial diagnosis, before any treatment. A discovery cohort of approximately 100 patients, roughly 45 with Graves' ophthalmopathy and 55 to 65 with stable Graves' hyperthyroidism, was used to find distinguishing TCR V-J signatures. Whether ophthalmopathy could be predicted prospectively was tested in an independent validation cohort made up of roughly 20 hyperthyroidism patients plus 17 patients who later progressed to ophthalmopathy. The 85 to 100 discovery patients were divided at random into training and test sets in a 7:3 ratio. In over five Graves' hyperthyroidism patients, the study also compared T-cell repertoires from thyroid tissue with T-cell repertoires from blood. Following sampling, methimazole starting at 30 mg daily was given to hyperthyroidism patients, and high-dose intravenous methylprednisolone was given to ophthalmopathy patients. The paper describes TCR Vbeta CDR3 sequencing of 120 to 150 peripheral blood samples, made up of some 42 ophthalmopathy patients, more than 70 hyperthyroidism patients and about 17 progressor patients. The study at large found these results: In cross-validation, a model built on a 13 V-J signature told ophthalmopathy apart from stable hyperthyroidism with under 90% sensitivity and roughly 83% specificity, and in testing the same model reached 80%/75%. In validation, progression to ophthalmopathy was predicted by the model with roughly 71% sensitivity and under 85% specificity, a median of 6.5 months before onset. Blood samples also contained most of the expanded thyroid clonotypes (frequency above 0.001), which suggests that blood repertoires may reflect thyroid immune responses. Sample size was not statistically predetermined, and investigators were not blinded to group allocation.

The CDR3, cysteine through phenylalanine, is 14 amino acids long. The retained sequence is limited to the CDR3, 42 bases, with the frame set at the first base. V loses 6 bases, J loses 2 bases, and the germline ends lie 14 bases apart. Sequences SGHAT (CDR1) and FQNNGV (CDR2) are obtained from the germline V gene. This clonotype has at least ten counts. Its antigen specificity is not known. No per-base quality is available; no much larger clone lies one base away. Amplification of TCR beta CDR3 regions was carried out from RNA transcripts. A first-round RT-PCR of the TCR CDR3 used the HTBI primer set with the Qiagen OneStep RT-PCR kit. Libraries were constructed in a second round of multiplex PCR, after which size selection and purification were carried out. Paired-end sequencing of the libraries was performed with 100 bp reads on an Illumina HiSeq2000. The paper's processing steps were these. Raw data were processed with SOAPnuke, discarding reads with adapters, uncalled bases, mean Phred below 15, or no exact constant-primer or identifier match. COPE v1.2.5 was used to merge the high-quality paired reads, and each unique nucleotide sequence was defined as a clonotype. MiTCR v1.1 was used to align clonotypes to the IMGT TRBV, TRBD and TRBJ reference segments. The analysis was restricted to V-J combinations with a frequency above 0.0001, which together covered roughly 99% of the repertoires. A TCS score was defined as the ratio of F50 (clonal expansion) to E x V (chaos), with BLOSUM62-based TCRdist applied between CDR3 peptides within each V-J. Welch's t-statistics and random forest reduced roughly 500 V-J features to 10 to 15, which were used in a naive Bayes classifier (R e1071). TCRdb reanalyzed the raw reads on its own, using fastp at Q25 for trimming and MiXCR for clone calling, and kept in-frame beta chains. Merged by CDR3 protein, the rows form single entries marked with the most common genes and DNA. TCRdb's processing, not the authors' own work, is the source of the V and J calls. This sample gives a few hundred thousand distinct CDR3 sequences in total; around 13% of them show up just once. The top ten hold approximately 35% of the sample.

Moderately to severely active disease, a Clinical Activity Score of at least 3, a NOSPECS grade of at least 4, and a duration under 3 months were present in ophthalmopathy patients. Any patient with an uncontrolled infection, another autoimmune disease, pregnancy or lactation was excluded. Diagnoses were based on clinical symptoms, serum thyroxine and TRAb, thyroid ultrasound and orbital computed tomography. Ficoll-Paque density gradient centrifugation was used to isolate PBMCs from 9.5 to 10 ml of fresh peripheral blood. Trizol reagent was used to extract total RNA, and RNA quality was then checked on an Agilent 2100 Bioanalyzer.

The chain couples TRBV11-2 to TRBJ2-7; D gene: possibly TRBD2, on 5 matching bases. The clonotype comes from a woman in her thirties or forties with Graves' ophthalmopathy. The source material was blood. The CDR3 is CASRTADIAYEQYF. The nucleotide sequence is TGTGCCAGCAGAACAGCGGATATTGCCTACGAGCAGTACTTC.